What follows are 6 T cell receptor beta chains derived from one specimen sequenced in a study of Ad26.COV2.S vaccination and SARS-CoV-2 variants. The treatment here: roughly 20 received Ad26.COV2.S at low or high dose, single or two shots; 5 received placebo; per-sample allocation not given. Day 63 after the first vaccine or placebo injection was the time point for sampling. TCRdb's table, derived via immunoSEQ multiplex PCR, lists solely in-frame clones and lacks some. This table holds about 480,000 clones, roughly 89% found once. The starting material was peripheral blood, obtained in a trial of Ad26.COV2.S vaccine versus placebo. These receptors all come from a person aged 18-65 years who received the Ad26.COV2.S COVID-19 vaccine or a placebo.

CDR3 DNA sequence: TGTGCCAGCAGCCAAGTAGCGGGAGTCAATGAGCAGTTCTTC. It codes for CASSQVAGVNEQFF. The rearrangement links TRBV4-2 to TRBJ2-1; 9 positions match TRBD2. V lost 1 base, J lost 6 bases, and 1 base stayed unmatched. The CDR3 has 14 amino acids. Germline CDR1 LGHNA, CDR2 YNFKEQ.

The CDR3 reads CASSTAGTGYGYTF. CDR3 coding DNA: TGTGCCAGCAGTACTGCCGGGACGGGCTATGGCTACACCTTC. This chain links TRBV6-2 or TRBV6-3 with TRBJ1-2, with D possibly TRBD1 on 5 matching bases. V lost 5 bases and J 4 bases, leaving 14 bases between the germline ends. Germline loops: CDR1 MNHEY, CDR2 SVGEGT. CDR3 length equals 14 residues.

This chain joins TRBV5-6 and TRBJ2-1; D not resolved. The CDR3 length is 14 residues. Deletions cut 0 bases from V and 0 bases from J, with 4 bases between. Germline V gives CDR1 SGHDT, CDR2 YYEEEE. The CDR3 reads CASSLDSSYNEQFF. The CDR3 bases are TGTGCCAGCAGCTTGGACAGCTCCTACAATGAGCAGTTCTTC. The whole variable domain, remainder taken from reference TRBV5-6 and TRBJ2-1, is DAGVTQSPTHLIKTRGQQVTLRCSPKSGHDTVSWYQQALGQGPQFIFQYYEEEERQRGNFPDRFSGHQFPNYSSELNVNALLLGDSALYLCASSLDSSYNEQFFGPGTRLTVL.

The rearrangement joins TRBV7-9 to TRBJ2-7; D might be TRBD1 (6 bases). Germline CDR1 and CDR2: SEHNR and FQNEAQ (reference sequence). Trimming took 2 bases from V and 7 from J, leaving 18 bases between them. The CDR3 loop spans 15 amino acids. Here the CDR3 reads CASSLYRDPPREQYF. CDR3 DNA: TGTGCCAGCAGCTTATACAGGGATCCCCCTAGGGAGCAGTACTTC.

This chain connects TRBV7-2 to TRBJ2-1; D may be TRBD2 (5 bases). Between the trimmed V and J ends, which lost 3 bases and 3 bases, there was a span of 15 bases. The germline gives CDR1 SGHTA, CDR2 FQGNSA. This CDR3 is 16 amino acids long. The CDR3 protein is CASSFLKDRGYNEQFF. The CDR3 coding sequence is TGTGCCAGCAGCTTCCTTAAGGATCGGGGCTACAATGAGCAGTTCTTC.

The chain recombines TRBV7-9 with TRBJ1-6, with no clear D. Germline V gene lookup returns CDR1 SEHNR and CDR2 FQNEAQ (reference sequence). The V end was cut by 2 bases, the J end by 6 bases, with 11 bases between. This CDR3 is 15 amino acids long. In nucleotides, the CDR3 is TGTGCCAGCAGCTTATCCGGCTTAATTAATTCACCCCTCCACTTT. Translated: CASSLSGLINSPLHF.